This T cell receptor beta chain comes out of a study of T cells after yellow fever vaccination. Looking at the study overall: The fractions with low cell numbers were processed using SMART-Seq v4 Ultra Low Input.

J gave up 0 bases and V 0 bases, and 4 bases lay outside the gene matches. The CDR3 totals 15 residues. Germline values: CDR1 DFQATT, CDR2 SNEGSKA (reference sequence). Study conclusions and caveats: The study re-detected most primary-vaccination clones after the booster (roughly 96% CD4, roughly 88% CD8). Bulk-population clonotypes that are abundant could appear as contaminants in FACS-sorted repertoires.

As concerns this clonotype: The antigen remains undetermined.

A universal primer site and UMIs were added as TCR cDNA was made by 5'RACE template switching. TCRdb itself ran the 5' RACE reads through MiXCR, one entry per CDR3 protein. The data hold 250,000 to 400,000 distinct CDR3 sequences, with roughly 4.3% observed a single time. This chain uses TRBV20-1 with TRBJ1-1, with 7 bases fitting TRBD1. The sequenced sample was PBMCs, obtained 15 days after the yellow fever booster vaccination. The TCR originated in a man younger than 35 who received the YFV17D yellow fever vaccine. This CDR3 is CSARDLDRVNTEAFF. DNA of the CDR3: TGCAGTGCTAGAGACCTTGACAGGGTGAACACTGAAGCTTTCTTT.